Below, 15 T cell receptor beta chains from the same sample are listed, as sequenced in a study of graft-versus-host responses after intestinal transplantation. No cognate antigen is known for these TCRs. This table comes from immunoSEQ multiplex PCR, and its TCRdb copy is limited to in-frame clones, with some not included. The sample yields about 130,000 clones, around 90% seen once. Sequencing used unstimulated CD4+ T cells sorted from spleen or lymph node cells, obtained before intestinal transplant. These receptors came from a human donor who received an intestinal transplant.

The genes are TRBV7-3 and TRBJ2-5; 7 bases are a match to TRBD1. V was clipped by 4 bases and J by 2 bases; unmatched bases: 1. This CDR3 spans 13 amino acids. The germline V gene has CDR1 SGHTA and CDR2 FQGTGA. CDR3 amino acids: CASSWTGQETQYF. CDR3 DNA sequence: TGTGCCAGCAGCTGGACAGGTCAAGAGACCCAGTACTTC.

The chain joins TRBV5-1 to TRBJ2-2, with D maybe TRBD2 (5 bases). Trimming removed 2 bases from V and 7 bases from J, with 15 bases in between. The germline gives CDR1 SGHRS, CDR2 YFSETQ. The CDR3 contains 15 residues. DNA of the CDR3: TGCGCCAGCAGCTTTGGCGGGTTTTCAAACGGGGAGCTGTTTTTT. Residues: CASSFGGFSNGELFF.

This chain joins TRBV16 and TRBJ1-5, with TRBD1 matching 11 bases. V shed 0 bases and J 6 bases; nucleotides not matched to a gene: 7. Germline V gives CDR1 KGHSY, CDR2 FQNENV. The CDR3 has 17 amino acids. In DNA, the CDR3 is TGTGCCAGCAGCCAATCAATCCCCGGACAGGGGGCTCAGCCCCAGCATTTT. It specifies CASSQSIPGQGAQPQHF.

The J gene is TRBJ2-7, the V gene TRBV7-8; the match to TRBD2 covers 11 bases. This CDR3 contains 14 residues. With V trimmed by 5 bases and J by 6 bases, 6 bases remained unmatched. CDR1 and CDR2 from the germline V gene are SGHVS and FQNEAQ. As DNA, the CDR3 is TGTGCCAGCAGCCCGACTAGCGGGGCGATCGAGCAGTACTTC. As protein: CASSPTSGAIEQYF. The full variable domain, completed using reference TRBV7-8 and TRBJ2-7, is GAGVSQSPRYKVAKRGQDVALRCDPISGHVSLFWYQQALGQGPEFLTYFQNEAQLDKSGLPSDRFFAERPEGSVSTLKIQRTQQEDSAVYLCASSPTSGAIEQYFGPGTRLTVT.

This chain connects TRBV4-2 to TRBJ1-5, with D maybe TRBD1 (6 bases). The V gene's germline CDR1 is LGHNA and CDR2 YNFKEQ. This CDR3 comprises 14 residues. V was clipped by 4 bases and J by 5 bases, with 12 bases between them. The CDR3 nucleotides read TGTGCCAGCAGCCGCGGGGGCGAGGATCAGCCCCAGCATTTT. Amino acid sequence: CASSRGGEDQPQHF.

V gene TRBV28 combines with J gene TRBJ1-4, with 7 bases that match TRBD1. Trimming cost V 6 bases and J 7 bases; bases outside gene matches: 14. Germline CDR1 MDHEN, CDR2 SYDVKM. The CDR3 length is 16 residues. The CDR3 DNA reads TGTGCCAGCAGCTTACCCCATCAGGGGGGGGGTGAAAAACTGTTTTTT. Translation gives CASSLPHQGGGEKLFF.

This chain connects TRBV9 to TRBJ1-1; no firm D call. From germline, CDR1 is SGDLS and CDR2 YYNGEE. V was clipped by 4 bases and J by 6 bases, with 19 bases between them. CDR3 size: 15 residues. Here the CDR3 reads CASSLDGLREAEAFF. Written as DNA, the CDR3 is TGTGCCAGCAGCTTAGACGGCCTTAGGGAAGCTGAAGCTTTCTTT.

V usage is TRBV25-1 and J usage is TRBJ2-5; maybe TRBD1 (5 bases). V lost 0 bases, J lost 2 bases, and 10 bases lay in between. The CDR3 consists of 15 residues. CDR1 MGHDK and CDR2 SYGVNS come from the germline V gene. In DNA, the CDR3 is TGTGCCAGCAGTGAATATGGACACCTACAAGAGACCCAGTACTTC. It translates to CASSEYGHLQETQYF. The complete variable domain, with remaining parts taken from reference TRBV25-1 and TRBJ2-5, reads EADIYQTPRYLVIGTGKKITLECSQTMGHDKMYWYQQDPGMELHLIHYSYGVNSTEKGDLSSESTVSRIRTEHFPLTLESARPSHTSQYLCASSEYGHLQETQYFGPGTRLLVL.

The chain recombines TRBV9 with TRBJ2-3; 9 bases are shared with TRBD2. The germline gives CDR1 SGDLS, CDR2 YYNGEE. J lost 2 bases, V lost 2 bases, and 6 bases had no gene match. The length of the CDR3 is 16 residues. CDR3 in amino acids: CASSVLPGLATDTQYF. The DNA of the CDR3 is TGTGCCAGCAGCGTTTTACCGGGACTAGCCACAGATACGCAGTATTTT.

The J gene is TRBJ2-7, the V gene TRBV19; 12 bases are shared with TRBD2. The CDR3 has 15 residues. CDR1 and CDR2 (germline): LNHDA, SQIVND (reference sequence). The J segment lost 2 bases and the V segment lost 3 bases, leaving 2 bases of the junction unmatched. The CDR3 sequence: CASSISSGRAYEQYF. CDR3 nucleotides: TGTGCCAGTAGTATCTCTAGCGGGAGGGCCTACGAGCAGTACTTC. Together with reference TRBV19 and TRBJ2-7, the CDR3 gives the full variable domain: DGGITQSPKYLFRKEGQNVTLSCEQNLNHDAMYWYRQDPGQGLRLIYYSQIVNDFQKGDIAEGYSVSREKKESFPLTVTSAQKNPTAFYLCASSISSGRAYEQYFGPGTRLTVT.

As regards this clone: An end of the junction differs from the germline gene, which may be a read error. V gene TRBV28 combines with J gene TRBJ1-5; no firm D call. The CDR3 runs to 15 residues. The germline gives CDR1 MDHEN, CDR2 SYDVKM. The CDR3 coding sequence is TGTGCCGGCAGTTTATTCGGTGGGAACAATCAGCCCCAGCATTTT. It encodes CAGSLFGGNNQPQHF.

This sequence joins TRBV27 and TRBJ2-7; possible D gene TRBD1, 5 bases. Trimming took 6 bases from V and 0 from J, leaving 9 bases between them. The CDR3 loop spans 13 amino acids. The germline CDR1 and CDR2 sequences are MNHEY and SMNVEV (reference sequence). Here the CDR3 DNA reads TGTGCCAGCAGGAGACAGAGCTCCTACGAGCAGTACTTC. This translates into CASRRQSSYEQYF.

This chain's CDR3 is CASSSPGTDTQYF. The CDR3 region has the DNA TGCGCCAGCAGCTCCCCTGGGACAGATACGCAGTATTTT. V is TRBV5-1 and J is TRBJ2-3; D remains ambiguous. This CDR3 contains 13 residues. Between the trimmed V and J ends, which lost 3 bases and 3 bases, there was a span of 8 bases. From germline, CDR1 is SGHRS and CDR2 YFSETQ. Looking up the rest from reference TRBV5-1 and TRBJ2-3 gives the full variable domain: KAGVTQTPRYLIKTRGQQVTLSCSPISGHRSVSWYQQTPGQGLQFLFEYFSETQRNKGNFPGRFSGRQFSNSRSEMNVSTLELGDSALYLCASSSPGTDTQYFGPGTRLTVL.

This sequence joins TRBV9 and TRBJ1-4, with D perhaps TRBD1 (6 bases). Germline lookup yields CDR1 SGDLS and CDR2 YYNGEE. This CDR3 comprises 17 residues. Trimming left V 1 base short and J 8 bases short, with 21 bases between. CDR3 DNA sequence: TGTGCCAGCAGCGTATCCCCAGACGGGACAATTGGCGAAAAACTGTTTTTT. Encoded protein: CASSVSPDGTIGEKLFF.

V and J are TRBV23-1 and TRBJ2-1; the match to TRBD2 covers 11 bases. TRBV23-1 is an open reading frame, and its role is uncertain. This CDR3 contains 16 residues. V trimming: 4 bases; J trimming: 9 bases; junction bases outside the gene matches: 11. CDR3 nucleotides: TGCGCCAGCAGTCCGGCTAGCGGGAGGTCTCCGGGTGAGCAGTTCTTC. Translation gives CASSPASGRSPGEQFF.